One and the same sample provided the 7 T cell receptor beta chains below, sequenced in a study of shared clonotypes between healthy human individuals. The table came from immunoSEQ multiplex PCR; TCRdb's copy has only in-frame clones and leaves some out. The sample carries about 2 million clones, about 95% recorded once. Naive CD8 cells were CD45RO-negative, positively selected for CCR7, excluding terminally differentiated effector memory CD45RA+ cells. The material sequenced was naive CD8+ T cells sorted from blood. The receptors originated from a young man in good health.

Remarks on this clone: The sample contains more than one DNA sequence encoding this CDR3. The gene calls are TRBV19 and TRBJ2-7; TRBD1 matches at 8 bases. Losses at the gene ends were 6 bases for V and 3 bases for J; bases not matched to a gene: 4. The CDR3 consists of 13 residues. Germline loops: CDR1 LNHDA, CDR2 SQIVND (reference sequence). This CDR3 reads CASSTTGVYEQYF. DNA for the CDR3: TGTGCCAGTAGCACGACAGGGGTCTACGAGCAGTACTTC.

Concerning this clone itself: Other DNA variants within this sample encode the same CDR3. V gene TRBV19 combines with J gene TRBJ2-7; 9 bases align to TRBD2. Germline V gene data show CDR1 as LNHDA and CDR2 as SQIVND (reference sequence). CDR3 length equals 14 residues. Trimming cost V 5 bases and J 4 bases; bases outside gene matches: 6. The CDR3 coding sequence is TGTGCCAGTAGTCCGGGACTAGCTCGATACGAGCAGTACTTC. It codes for CASSPGLARYEQYF.

The chain uses TRBV6-5 and TRBJ2-7; 9 bases map to TRBD2. Trimming at V came to 8 bases and at J to 3 bases, leaving 8 bases not matched to a gene. This CDR3 is 14 amino acids long. Germline V CDR1 and CDR2: MNHEY, SVGAGI. As DNA, the CDR3 is TGTGCCAGCGGTATCGCGGGAGGGAACTACGAGCAGTACTTC. Protein product: CASGIAGGNYEQYF.

The chain uses TRBV28 and TRBJ2-3, with D hard to call. There are 14 residues in the CDR3. CDR1 MDHEN and CDR2 SYDVKM come from the germline V gene. Trimming removed 3 bases at V and 0 bases at J, with 7 bases between. The CDR3 sequence: CASSLQASTDTQYF. CDR3 bases: TGTGCCAGCAGTTTGCAGGCTAGCACAGATACGCAGTATTTT.

The CDR3 loop is CASSMAGAGTEAFF. For the CDR3, the DNA is TGTGCCAGTAGTATGGCAGGGGCCGGCACTGAAGCTTTCTTT. The chain carries TRBV19 and TRBJ1-1; possibly TRBD1 for D (6 bases). Trimming removed 3 bases at V and 4 bases at J, with 12 bases between. The CDR3 is made up of 14 amino acids. The germline V gene encodes CDR1 LNHDA and CDR2 SQIVND (reference sequence).

The rearrangement links TRBV29-1 to TRBJ2-7; a weak D match, TRBD1 (6 bases). V gave up 3 bases and J gave up 2 bases, with 11 bases separating them. CDR1 and CDR2 (germline): SQVTM, ANQGSEA. The CDR3 is 13 residues long. CDR3 amino acids: CSVESGDAYEQYF. CDR3 DNA: TGCAGCGTTGAGTCAGGGGATGCCTACGAGCAGTACTTC.

The J gene is TRBJ2-7, the V gene TRBV6-6; TRBD2 is a possible D gene (5 bases). CDR1 is MNHNY and CDR2 is SVGAGI in the germline V gene (reference sequence). The CDR3 length is 13 residues. V was clipped by 0 bases and J by 5 bases, with 8 bases between them. The CDR3: CASSYSAGHEQYF. The CDR3 nucleotides read TGTGCCAGCAGTTACTCGGCGGGTCACGAGCAGTACTTC.